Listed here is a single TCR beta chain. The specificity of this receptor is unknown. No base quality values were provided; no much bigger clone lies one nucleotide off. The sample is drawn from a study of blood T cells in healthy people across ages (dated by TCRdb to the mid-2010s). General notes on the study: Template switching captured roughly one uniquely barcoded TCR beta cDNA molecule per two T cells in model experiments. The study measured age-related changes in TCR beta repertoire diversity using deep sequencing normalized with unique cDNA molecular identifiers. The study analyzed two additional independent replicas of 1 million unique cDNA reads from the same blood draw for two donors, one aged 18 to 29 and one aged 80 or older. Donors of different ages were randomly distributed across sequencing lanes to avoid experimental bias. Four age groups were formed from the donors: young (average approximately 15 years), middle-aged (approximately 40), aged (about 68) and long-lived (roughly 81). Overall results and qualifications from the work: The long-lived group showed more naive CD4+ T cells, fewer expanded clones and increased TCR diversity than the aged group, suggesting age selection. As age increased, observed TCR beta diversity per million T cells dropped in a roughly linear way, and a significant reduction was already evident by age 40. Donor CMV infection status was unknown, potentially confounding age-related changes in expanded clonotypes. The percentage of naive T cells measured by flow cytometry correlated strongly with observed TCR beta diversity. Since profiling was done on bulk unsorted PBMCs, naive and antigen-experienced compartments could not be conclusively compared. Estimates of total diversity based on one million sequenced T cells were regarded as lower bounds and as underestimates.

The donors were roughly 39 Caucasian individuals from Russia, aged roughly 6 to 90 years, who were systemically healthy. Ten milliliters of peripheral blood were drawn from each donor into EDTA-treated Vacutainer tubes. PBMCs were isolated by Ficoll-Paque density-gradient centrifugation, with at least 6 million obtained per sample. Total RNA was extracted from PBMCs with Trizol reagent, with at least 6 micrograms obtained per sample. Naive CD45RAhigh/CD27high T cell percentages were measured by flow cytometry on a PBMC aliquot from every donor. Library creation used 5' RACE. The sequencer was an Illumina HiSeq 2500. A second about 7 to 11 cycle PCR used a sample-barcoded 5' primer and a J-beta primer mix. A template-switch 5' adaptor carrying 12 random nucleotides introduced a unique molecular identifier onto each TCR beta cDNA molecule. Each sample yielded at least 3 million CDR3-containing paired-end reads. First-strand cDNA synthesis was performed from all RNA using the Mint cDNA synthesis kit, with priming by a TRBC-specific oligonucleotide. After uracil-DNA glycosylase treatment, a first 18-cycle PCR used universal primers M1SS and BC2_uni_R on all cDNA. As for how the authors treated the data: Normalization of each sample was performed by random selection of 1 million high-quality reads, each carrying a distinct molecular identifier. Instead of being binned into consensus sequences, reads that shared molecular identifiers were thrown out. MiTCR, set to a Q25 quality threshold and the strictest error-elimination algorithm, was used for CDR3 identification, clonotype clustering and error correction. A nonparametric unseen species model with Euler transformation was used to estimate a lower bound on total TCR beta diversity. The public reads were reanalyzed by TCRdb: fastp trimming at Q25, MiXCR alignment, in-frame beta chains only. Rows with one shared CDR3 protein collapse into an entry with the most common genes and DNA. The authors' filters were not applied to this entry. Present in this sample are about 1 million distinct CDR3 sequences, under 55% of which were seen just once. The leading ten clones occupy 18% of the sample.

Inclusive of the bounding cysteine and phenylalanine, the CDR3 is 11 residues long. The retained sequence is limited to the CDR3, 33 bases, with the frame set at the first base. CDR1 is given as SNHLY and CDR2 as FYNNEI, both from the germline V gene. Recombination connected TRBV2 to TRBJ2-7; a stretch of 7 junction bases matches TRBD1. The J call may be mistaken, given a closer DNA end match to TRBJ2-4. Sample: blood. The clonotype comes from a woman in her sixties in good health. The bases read TGTGCCACGAGGGACAGCGACATTCAGTACTTC. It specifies CATRDSDIQYF.